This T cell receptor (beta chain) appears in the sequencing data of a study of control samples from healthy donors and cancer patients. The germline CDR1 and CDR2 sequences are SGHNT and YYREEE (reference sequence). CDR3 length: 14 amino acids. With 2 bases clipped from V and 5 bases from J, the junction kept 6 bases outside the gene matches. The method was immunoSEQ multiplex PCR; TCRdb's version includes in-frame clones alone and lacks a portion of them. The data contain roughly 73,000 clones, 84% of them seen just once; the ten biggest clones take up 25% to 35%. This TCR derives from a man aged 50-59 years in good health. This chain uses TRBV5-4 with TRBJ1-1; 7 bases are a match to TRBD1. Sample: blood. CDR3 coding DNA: TGTGCCAGCAGCTTTGACAGGGCTCGTACTGAAGCTTTCTTT. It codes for CASSFDRARTEAFF.